This TCR beta chain came from a study of control samples from healthy donors and cancer patients. CDR1 and CDR2 from the germline V gene are LGHDT and YNNKEL (reference sequence). The ends were cut back, 4 bases at V and 1 base at J, with 8 bases in the middle. The CDR3 spans 14 residues. The repertoire was sequenced with immunoSEQ multiplex PCR; TCRdb's copy has only in-frame clones and lacks some. The sample shows 130,000 or so clones, 92% of them seen only once. Sequenced material: blood. The chain carries TRBV3-1 (or the pseudogene TRBV3-2) and TRBJ1-3; no clear D gene. This sequence was found in a woman between 45 and 65 years old in good health. Here the CDR3 DNA reads TGTGCCAGCAGCCCCCGCAGATCTGGAAACACCATATATTTT. This codes for CASSPRRSGNTIYF.